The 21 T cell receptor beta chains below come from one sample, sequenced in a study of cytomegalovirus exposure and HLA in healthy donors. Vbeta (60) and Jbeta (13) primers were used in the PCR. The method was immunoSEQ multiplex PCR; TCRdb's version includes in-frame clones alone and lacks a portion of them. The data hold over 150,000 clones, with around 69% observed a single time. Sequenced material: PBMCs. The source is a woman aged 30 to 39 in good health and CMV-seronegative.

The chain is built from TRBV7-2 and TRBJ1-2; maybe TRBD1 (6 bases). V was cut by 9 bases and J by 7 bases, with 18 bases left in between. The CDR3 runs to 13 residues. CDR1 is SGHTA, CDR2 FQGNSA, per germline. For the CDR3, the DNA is TGTGCCAGTCCGGTGGGCAGGGGCTTTGGCTACACCTTC. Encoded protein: CASPVGRGFGYTF.

The CDR3 nucleotides read TGTGCCAGCAGTTTAGCGGGACTTAAAGAGACCCAGTACTTC. Residues: CASSLAGLKETQYF. This rearrangement joins TRBV27 to TRBJ2-5; possible D gene TRBD2, 6 bases. The CDR3 extends over 14 amino acids. CDR1 and CDR2 (germline): MNHEY, SMNVEV (reference sequence). Trimming took off 2 bases at V and 3 bases at J, with 10 bases between the two ends.

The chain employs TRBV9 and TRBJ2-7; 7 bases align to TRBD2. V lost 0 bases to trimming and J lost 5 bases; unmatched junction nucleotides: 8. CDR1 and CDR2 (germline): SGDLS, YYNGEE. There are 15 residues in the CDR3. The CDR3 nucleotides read TGTGCCAGCAGCGTAGAGGCGGGAGTAAGCCACGAGCAGTACTTC. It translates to CASSVEAGVSHEQYF.

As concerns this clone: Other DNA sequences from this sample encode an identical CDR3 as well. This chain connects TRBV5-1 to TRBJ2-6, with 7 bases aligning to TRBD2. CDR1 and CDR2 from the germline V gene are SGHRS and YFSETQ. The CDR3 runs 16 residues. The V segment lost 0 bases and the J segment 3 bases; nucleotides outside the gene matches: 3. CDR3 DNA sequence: TGCGCCAGCAGCTTGGAGCGGGGAGGTGGGGCCAACGTCCTGACTTTC. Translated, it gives CASSLERGGGANVLTF.

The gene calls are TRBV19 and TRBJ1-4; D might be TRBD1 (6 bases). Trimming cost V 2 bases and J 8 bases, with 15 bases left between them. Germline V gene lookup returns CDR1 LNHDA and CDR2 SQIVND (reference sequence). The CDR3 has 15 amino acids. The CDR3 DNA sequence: TGTGCCAGTAGTATAATGCGGGGGCAAGGGGAAAAACTGTTTTTT. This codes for CASSIMRGQGEKLFF.

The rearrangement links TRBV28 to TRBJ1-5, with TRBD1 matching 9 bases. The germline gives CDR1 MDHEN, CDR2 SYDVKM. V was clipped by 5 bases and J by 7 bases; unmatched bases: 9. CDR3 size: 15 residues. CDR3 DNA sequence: TGTGCCAGCAGTCCGCCGGGACAGGGTGTCCAGCCCCAGCATTTT. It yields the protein CASSPPGQGVQPQHF.

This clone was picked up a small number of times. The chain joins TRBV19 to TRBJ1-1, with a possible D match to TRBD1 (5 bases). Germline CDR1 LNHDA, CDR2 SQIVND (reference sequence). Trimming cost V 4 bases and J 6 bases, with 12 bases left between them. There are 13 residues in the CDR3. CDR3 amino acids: CASSNTEGAEAFF. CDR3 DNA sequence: TGTGCCAGTAGTAATACAGAAGGGGCTGAAGCTTTCTTT.

Written as DNA, the CDR3 is TGTGCCATAAGATTCAGGGAGACCCAGTACTTC. Translation: CAIRFRETQYF. J is TRBJ2-5 and V is TRBV7-9, with D hard to call. The germline V gene has CDR1 SEHNR and CDR2 FQNEAQ (reference sequence). V was pared by 10 bases and J by 5 bases, with 11 bases between. The CDR3 extends over 11 amino acids. Drawing the rest from reference TRBV7-9 and TRBJ2-5, the complete variable domain is DTGVSQNPRHKITKRGQNVTFRCDPISEHNRLYWYRQTLGQGPEFLTYFQNEAQLEKSRLLSDRFSAERPKGSFSTLEIQRTEQGDSAMYLCAIRFRETQYFGPGTRLLVL.

The DNA for the CDR3 is TGTGCCAGCAGCGCCCCAGGGACTGGAAACACCATATATTTT. Its translation is CASSAPGTGNTIYF. This chain uses TRBV9 with TRBJ1-3, with D perhaps TRBD1 (5 bases). Germline V CDR1 and CDR2: SGDLS, YYNGEE. V lost 3 bases, J lost 2 bases, and 9 bases lay in between. The CDR3 sequence is 14 residues long.

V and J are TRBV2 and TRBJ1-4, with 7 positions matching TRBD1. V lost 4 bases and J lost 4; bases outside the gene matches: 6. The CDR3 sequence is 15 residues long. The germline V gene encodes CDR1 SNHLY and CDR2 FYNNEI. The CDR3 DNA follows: TGTGCCAGCAGTGGTGAGGGACAGAGTAATGAAAAACTGTTTTTT. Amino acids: CASSGEGQSNEKLFF.

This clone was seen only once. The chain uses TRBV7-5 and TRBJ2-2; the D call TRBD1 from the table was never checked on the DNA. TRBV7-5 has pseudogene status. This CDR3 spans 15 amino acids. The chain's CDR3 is CARSFWTENTGELFF. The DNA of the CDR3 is TGTGCCAGAAGCTTTTGGACAGAGAACACCGGGGAGCTGTTTTTT.

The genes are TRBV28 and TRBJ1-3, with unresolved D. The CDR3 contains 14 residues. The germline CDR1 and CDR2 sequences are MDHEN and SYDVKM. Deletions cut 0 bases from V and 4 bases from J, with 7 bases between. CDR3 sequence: CASSLWAVGNTIYF. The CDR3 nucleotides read TGTGCCAGCAGTTTATGGGCAGTGGGAAACACCATATATTTT.

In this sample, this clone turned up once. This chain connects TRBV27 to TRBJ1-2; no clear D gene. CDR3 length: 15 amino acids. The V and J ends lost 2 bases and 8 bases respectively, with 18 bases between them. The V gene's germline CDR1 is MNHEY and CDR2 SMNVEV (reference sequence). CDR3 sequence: CASSLEGRVGSGYTF. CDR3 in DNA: TGTGCCAGCAGTTTAGAAGGGCGGGTCGGGTCGGGCTACACCTTC.

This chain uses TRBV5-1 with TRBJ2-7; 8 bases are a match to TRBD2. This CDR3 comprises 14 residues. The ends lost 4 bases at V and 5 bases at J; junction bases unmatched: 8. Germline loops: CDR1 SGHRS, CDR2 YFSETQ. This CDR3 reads CASSRGGEYDEQYF. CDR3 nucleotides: TGCGCCAGCAGCCGGGGGGGAGAGTATGACGAGCAGTACTTC.

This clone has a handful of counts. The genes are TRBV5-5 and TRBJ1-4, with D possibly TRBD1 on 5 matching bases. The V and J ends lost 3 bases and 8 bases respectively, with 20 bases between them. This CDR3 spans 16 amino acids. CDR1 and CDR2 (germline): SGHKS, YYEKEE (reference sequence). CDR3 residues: CASSWAPGLIGEKLFF. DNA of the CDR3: TGTGCCAGCAGCTGGGCCCCAGGGTTGATCGGGGAAAAACTGTTTTTT.

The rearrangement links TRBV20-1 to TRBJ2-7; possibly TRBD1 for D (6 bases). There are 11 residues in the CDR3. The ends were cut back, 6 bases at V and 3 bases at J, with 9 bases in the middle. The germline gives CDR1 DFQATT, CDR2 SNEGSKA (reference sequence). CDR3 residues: CSAYRDYEQYF. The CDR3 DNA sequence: TGCAGTGCCTACAGGGACTACGAGCAGTACTTC.

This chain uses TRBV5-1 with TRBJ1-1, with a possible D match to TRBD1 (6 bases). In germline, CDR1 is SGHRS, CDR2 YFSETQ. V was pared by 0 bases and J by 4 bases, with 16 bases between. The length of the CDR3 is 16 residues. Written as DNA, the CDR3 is TGCGCCAGCAGCTTGGAAGGGGGAACCCCGAGCACTGAAGCTTTCTTT. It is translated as CASSLEGGTPSTEAFF.

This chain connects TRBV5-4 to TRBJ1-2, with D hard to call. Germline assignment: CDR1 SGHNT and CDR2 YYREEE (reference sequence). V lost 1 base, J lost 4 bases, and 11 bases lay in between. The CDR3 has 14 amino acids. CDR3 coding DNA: TGTGCCAGCAGCTTGCCCCAGGTGATCTATGGCTACACCTTC. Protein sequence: CASSLPQVIYGYTF.

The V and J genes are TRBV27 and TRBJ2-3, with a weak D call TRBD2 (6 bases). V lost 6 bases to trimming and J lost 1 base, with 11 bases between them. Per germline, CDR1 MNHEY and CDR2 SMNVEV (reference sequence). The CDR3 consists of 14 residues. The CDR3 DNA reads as TGTGCCAGCAGACGTGGAGGGGGCACAGATACGCAGTATTTT. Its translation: CASRRGGGTDTQYF.

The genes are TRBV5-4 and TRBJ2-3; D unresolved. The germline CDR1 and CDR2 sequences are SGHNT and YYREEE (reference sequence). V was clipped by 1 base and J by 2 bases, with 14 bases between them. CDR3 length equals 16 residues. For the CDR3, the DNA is TGTGCCAGCAGCTTGCAGGTTACCACACCCACAGATACGCAGTATTTT. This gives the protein CASSLQVTTPTDTQYF.

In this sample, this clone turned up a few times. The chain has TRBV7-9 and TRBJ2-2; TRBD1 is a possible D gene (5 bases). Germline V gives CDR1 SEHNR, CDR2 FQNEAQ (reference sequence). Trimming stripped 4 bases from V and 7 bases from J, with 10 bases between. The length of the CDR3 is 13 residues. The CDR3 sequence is CASSSQGNGELFF. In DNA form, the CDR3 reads TGTGCCAGCAGCTCCCAGGGAAACGGGGAGCTGTTTTTT.